This TCR beta chain was retrieved from a study of blood T cell repertoires in COVID-19. Turning to the study itself: From T cells, B-cell-depleted T cells, or PBMCs came the material, which was cDNA or gDNA.

TCRdb keeps only in-frame clones here, not all; method: immunoSEQ multiplex PCR. Of about 280,000 clones in the sample, about 90% were seen once. Those who participated ranged in age from roughly 18 to 89 years and resided in about two dozen US areas. Germline V gene lookup returns CDR1 SGHRS and CDR2 YFSETQ. Between the trimmed V and J ends, which lost 0 bases and 4 bases, there was a span of 9 bases. There are 14 residues in the CDR3. This TCR was sampled from a woman aged 18 to 35 with acute COVID-19. Sample: PBMCs or T cells enriched from blood (not recorded which). The V call is TRBV5-1, the J call TRBJ2-3; D ambiguous. CDR3 loop: CASSLDSLSDTQYF. In DNA, the CDR3 is TGCGCCAGCAGCTTGGACTCGTTATCAGATACGCAGTATTTT.